These T cell receptor beta chains were read from a single sample in a study of blood T cell repertoires in COVID-19. The data were produced by immunoSEQ multiplex PCR, yet TCRdb's version contains in-frame clones alone and is incomplete. The sample holds 200,000 to 250,000 clones, 84% seen once. Input material: peripheral blood. The receptors here all came from a woman aged 55-69 years with acute or convalescent COVID-19. Each CDR3 is given with its conserved first and last residue. Each record gives: V gene, D gene, clone size, J gene, CDR3 protein, CDR3 DNA. The D gene is left open where the match is weak. Only part of the rows carry a size: once, few, many, or a class if the clone is expanded.

>TRBV9|TRBD1|NA|TRBJ1-3
CASSETGGSGNTIYF
TGTGCCAGCAGCGAAACAGGGGGCTCTGGAAACACCATATATTTT
>TRBV6-6|TRBD2|NA|TRBJ2-7
CASNSAGGKYEQYF
TGTGCCAGCAATTCAGCGGGGGGGAAATACGAGCAGTACTTC
>TRBV18|NA|NA|TRBJ2-2
CASSSLEVGGELFF
TGTGCCAGCTCATCTCTAGAAGTGGGCGGGGAGCTGTTTTTT
>TRBV7-6|TRBD2|NA|TRBJ2-5
CASSLASGGARQETQYF
TGTGCCAGCAGCTTAGCCAGCGGGGGGGCAAGGCAAGAGACCCAGTACTTC
>TRBV5-1|NA|once|TRBJ1-5
CASSRTGGSNQPQHF
TGCGCCAGCAGCCGGACCGGGGGGAGCAATCAGCCCCAGCATTTT
>TRBV27|TRBD1|once|TRBJ1-2
CASSLTGARGYTF
TGTGCCAGCAGTTTGACAGGGGCCCGTGGCTACACCTTC
>TRBV19|NA|once|TRBJ1-6
CASSIRTGSHNSPLHF
TGTGCCAGTAGTATTCGTACGGGATCGCATAATTCACCCCTCCACTTT
>TRBV4-1|NA|once|TRBJ1-5
CASSLTGDQPQHF
TGCGCCAGCAGCCTGACAGGTGATCAGCCCCAGCATTTT
>TRBV3-1/TRBV3-2|NA|NA|TRBJ1-2
CASSPPLSGNYGYTF
TGTGCCAGCAGCCCACCTTTATCAGGAAACTATGGCTACACCTTC
>TRBV2|NA|NA|TRBJ2-3
CASSYLRGATDTQYF
TGTGCCAGCAGTTACCTCCGGGGGGCAACAGATACGCAGTATTTT
>TRBV28|NA|NA|TRBJ1-4
CASSLTPREKLFF
TGTGCCAGCAGTTTAACCCCCAGGGAAAAACTGTTTTTT
>TRBV7-6|TRBD2|NA|TRBJ2-3
CASSPHGASGGTDTQYF
TGTGCCAGCAGCCCTCATGGGGCTAGCGGGGGAACAGATACGCAGTATTTT
>TRBV3-1/TRBV3-2|TRBD1|NA|TRBJ1-2
CASSLGDQVHNRGQGYGYTF
TGTGCCAGCAGCCTAGGGGACCAAGTACATAACAGGGGGCAAGGCTATGGCTACACCTTC
>TRBV10-3|NA|NA|TRBJ1-2
CAIFVQGTGYTF
TGTGCCATCTTCGTCCAGGGGACTGGCTACACCTTC
>TRBV6-5|NA|NA|TRBJ1-1
CASSRGRARDTEAFF
TGTGCCAGCAGCCGCGGACGGGCCCGGGACACTGAAGCCTTCTTT
>TRBV19|NA|NA|TRBJ1-2
CASSGLGVDGYTF
TGTGCCAGTAGTGGGTTAGGAGTGGATGGCTACACCTTC
>TRBV7-2|TRBD1|NA|TRBJ1-5
CASSLDRRSNQPQHF
TGTGCCAGCAGCTTGGACAGGAGAAGCAATCAGCCCCAGCATTTT
>TRBV19|NA|few|TRBJ1-5
CASSQMSGFSNQPQHF
TGTGCCAGTAGTCAAATGTCGGGTTTCAGCAATCAGCCCCAGCATTTT
>TRBV3-1/TRBV3-2|TRBD2|NA|TRBJ2-5
CASSHTRGDPIETQYF
TGTGCCAGCAGCCACACGCGGGGGGACCCCATAGAGACCCAGTACTTC
>TRBV7-8|NA|NA|TRBJ1-1
CASSASRAGPNTEAFF
TGTGCCAGCAGCGCCAGCAGGGCGGGGCCGAACACTGAAGCTTTCTTT
>TRBV5-1|NA|NA|TRBJ2-5
CASSSGQPQETQYF
TGCGCCAGCAGCTCAGGACAGCCGCAAGAGACCCAGTACTTC
>TRBV12-3/TRBV12-4|NA|NA|TRBJ1-1
CASSLVQGLEAFF
TGTGCCAGCAGTTTGGTCCAGGGCCTTGAAGCTTTCTTT
>TRBV9|TRBD2|NA|TRBJ2-3
CASSVGAASGGDTQYF
TGTGCCAGCAGCGTAGGGGCGGCTAGCGGGGGAGATACGCAGTATTTT
>TRBV7-2|TRBD1|NA|TRBJ1-2
CASSYSAGGSYGYTF
TGTGCCAGCAGCTACTCGGCAGGGGGTTCCTATGGCTACACCTTC
>TRBV5-1|TRBD1|NA|TRBJ1-3
CASSLTGTGGNTIYF
TGCGCCAGCAGCCTAACCGGGACAGGCGGAAACACCATATATTTT
>TRBV7-8|TRBD2|NA|TRBJ2-7
CASSFTSGGLVAYEQYF
TGTGCCAGCAGCTTCACTAGCGGGGGGCTTGTTGCCTACGAGCAGTACTTC
>TRBV21-1|NA|NA|TRBJ1-2
CASPQSNYGYTF
TGTGCCAGCCCACAGTCAAACTATGGCTACACCTTC
>TRBV19|TRBD1|few|TRBJ1-2
CASRDRGNYGYTF
TGTGCCAGTAGGGACAGGGGTAACTATGGCTACACCTTC
>TRBV28|TRBD1|few|TRBJ1-1
CASSGDRGPYTEAFF
TGTGCCAGCAGTGGAGACAGGGGGCCGTACACTGAAGCTTTCTTT
>TRBV3-1/TRBV3-2|NA|NA|TRBJ1-1
CASSQDPTEAFF
TGTGCCAGCAGCCAAGATCCGACTGAAGCTTTCTTT
>TRBV18|NA|NA|TRBJ1-4
CASSPRNEKLFF
TGTGCCAGCTCACCCAGAAATGAAAAACTGTTTTTT
>TRBV28|NA|NA|TRBJ2-5
CASSFQRVGTQYF
TGTGCCAGCAGTTTTCAGAGGGTGGGGACCCAGTACTTC
>TRBV25-1|TRBD2|NA|TRBJ2-5
CASSHYLAGVYETQYF
TGTGCCAGCAGTCACTATCTAGCGGGGGTTTATGAGACCCAGTACTTC
>TRBV18|NA|NA|TRBJ1-3
CASSPPHAKTNTKLGNTIYF
TGTGCCAGCTCACCACCACATGCCAAGACGAATACTAAACTTGGAAACACCATATATTTT
>TRBV19|NA|NA|TRBJ1-2
CASSIPSGRGNYGYTF
TGTGCCAGTAGTATCCCCTCCGGGAGGGGGAACTATGGCTACACCTTC
>TRBV19|TRBD1|NA|TRBJ2-2
CASSVNRDRGPGELFF
TGTGCCAGTAGTGTCAACCGGGACAGAGGCCCCGGGGAGCTGTTTTTT
>TRBV2|TRBD2|NA|TRBJ2-2
CASRGVPAGGRTGELFF
TGTGCCAGCAGAGGAGTCCCCGCGGGGGGGCGAACCGGGGAGCTGTTTTTT
>TRBV5-4|NA|NA|TRBJ1-1
CASRDQEQRTEAFF
TGTGCCAGCAGAGACCAGGAACAACGAACTGAAGCTTTCTTT
>TRBV19|NA|NA|TRBJ1-2
CASNDRSYNYGYTF
TGTGCCAGTAACGACAGGAGTTATAACTATGGCTACACCTTC
>TRBV28|NA|NA|TRBJ1-6
CASSSGNNSPLHF
TGTGCCAGCAGCTCAGGGAACAATTCACCCCTCCACTTT